The source of this T cell receptor beta chain is a study of OX40 agonist ivuxolimab in advanced cancers. Findings and caveats of the study: Mean expanded clone counts were higher in CD8+ than CD4+ T cells.

The table came from immunoSEQ multiplex PCR; TCRdb's copy has only in-frame clones and leaves some out. The sample has under 50,000 clones; about three quarters are singletons. Points on this clone: Its antigen remains unknown.

The sample consisted of CD4+ or CD8+ T cells sorted from blood, taken in a trial of the OX40 agonist ivuxolimab. The sequence was collected from an adult with an advanced solid tumor such as melanoma, head and neck, liver or kidney cancer.

CDR3 nucleotide sequence: TGTGCCAGCAGCCCTGACAGGTCCTCCGGCGAGCAGTACTTC. This translates into CASSPDRSSGEQYF. This chain connects TRBV7-8 to TRBJ2-7; maybe TRBD1 (6 bases). This CDR3 spans 14 amino acids. The V and J ends lost 5 bases and 6 bases respectively, with 17 bases between them. CDR1 is SGHVS and CDR2 is FQNEAQ in the germline V gene.